These T cell receptor beta chains were read from a single sample in a study of cytomegalovirus exposure and HLA in healthy donors. Sequencing was performed with immunoSEQ multiplex PCR; in TCRdb, only in-frame clones are kept and a portion is missing. Of some 110,000 clones detected, roughly nine tenths appear once; the ten largest clones hold about 4.4%. Sample: PBMCs. The receptors derive from a man aged 18 to 29 in good health and CMV-seropositive. Both conserved end residues are part of each CDR3. The order of the fields is clone size, J gene, V gene, CDR3 length, D gene, CDR3 DNA, CDR3 protein. A D gene is named only where the DNA matches it firmly. The size entry is marked missing in some rows and otherwise reads once, few, many or a size class.

>-|TRBJ2-3|TRBV4-2|16|TRBD1
TGTGCCAGCAGCTACCAAGGACAGGCAAACACAGATACGCAGTATTTT
CASSYQGQANTDTQYF
>few|TRBJ1-6|TRBV6-5|15|-
TGTGCCAGCAGTTACGGCAGGGAAGTTAATTCACCCCTCCACTTT
CASSYGREVNSPLHF
>-|TRBJ2-7|TRBV2|13|-
TGTGCCAGCGGACTCTGGCAGTCCTACGAGCAGTACTTC
CASGLWQSYEQYF
>few|TRBJ1-6|TRBV9|14|TRBD1
TGTGCCAGCAGCCAGGGGACAGTTAATTCACCCCTCCACTTT
CASSQGTVNSPLHF
>few|TRBJ1-2|TRBV2|13|TRBD1
TGTGCCAGCAGACAGGGGGCGCTGAGGGGCTACACCTTC
CASRQGALRGYTF
>-|TRBJ1-3|TRBV28|18|-
TGTGCCAGCAGTTTATCGGGAGTGGGACTATGGGATGGAAACACCATATATTTT
CASSLSGVGLWDGNTIYF
>-|TRBJ2-1|TRBV9|13|-
TGTGCCAGCAGCGTAGCTAACGAGCTCCAGCAGTTCTTC
CASSVANELQQFF
>-|TRBJ2-2|TRBV27|16|-
TGTGCCAGCAGTTTACGTCGGGTTTTTTCGGCCGGGGAGCTGTTTTTT
CASSLRRVFSAGELFF
>-|TRBJ1-4|TRBV4-3|17|-
TGCGCCAGCAGCCAAGATGGGAGAGGTAGGAGCAATGAAAAACTGTTTTTT
CASSQDGRGRSNEKLFF
>-|TRBJ2-1|TRBV7-9|17|-
TGTGCCAGCAGCGTCCCGCCAGAGGGACTTATCTACAATGAGCAGTTCTTC
CASSVPPEGLIYNEQFF
>-|TRBJ1-2|TRBV11-2|15|-
TGTGCCAGCAGCTTAGGCCAGGGCCCCTCCTATGGCTACACCTTC
CASSLGQGPSYGYTF
>-|TRBJ1-2|TRBV6-1|14|-
-
CASSEFGQGAGNTF
>-|TRBJ2-1|TRBV28|16|-
TGTGCCAGCAGTTTTGCGGGGGCCACCGGAAACAATGAGCAGTTCTTC
CASSFAGATGNNEQFF
>-|TRBJ2-3|TRBV7-2|13|-
TGTGCCAGCAGCTTCCCTAGCACAGATACGCAGTATTTT
CASSFPSTDTQYF
>-|TRBJ2-2|TRBV7-9|12|TRBD2
TGTGCCATCCTACTAGCGTCCGGGGAGCTGTTTTTT
CAILLASGELFF
>-|TRBJ1-1|TRBV7-9|14|-
TGTGCCAGCAGCTTACAGGGATTTAACACTGAAGCTTTCTTT
CASSLQGFNTEAFF
>-|TRBJ1-3|TRBV11-2|16|-
TGTGCCAGCAGCTTAAACCGCGGGGGAACTGGAAACACCATATATTTT
CASSLNRGGTGNTIYF